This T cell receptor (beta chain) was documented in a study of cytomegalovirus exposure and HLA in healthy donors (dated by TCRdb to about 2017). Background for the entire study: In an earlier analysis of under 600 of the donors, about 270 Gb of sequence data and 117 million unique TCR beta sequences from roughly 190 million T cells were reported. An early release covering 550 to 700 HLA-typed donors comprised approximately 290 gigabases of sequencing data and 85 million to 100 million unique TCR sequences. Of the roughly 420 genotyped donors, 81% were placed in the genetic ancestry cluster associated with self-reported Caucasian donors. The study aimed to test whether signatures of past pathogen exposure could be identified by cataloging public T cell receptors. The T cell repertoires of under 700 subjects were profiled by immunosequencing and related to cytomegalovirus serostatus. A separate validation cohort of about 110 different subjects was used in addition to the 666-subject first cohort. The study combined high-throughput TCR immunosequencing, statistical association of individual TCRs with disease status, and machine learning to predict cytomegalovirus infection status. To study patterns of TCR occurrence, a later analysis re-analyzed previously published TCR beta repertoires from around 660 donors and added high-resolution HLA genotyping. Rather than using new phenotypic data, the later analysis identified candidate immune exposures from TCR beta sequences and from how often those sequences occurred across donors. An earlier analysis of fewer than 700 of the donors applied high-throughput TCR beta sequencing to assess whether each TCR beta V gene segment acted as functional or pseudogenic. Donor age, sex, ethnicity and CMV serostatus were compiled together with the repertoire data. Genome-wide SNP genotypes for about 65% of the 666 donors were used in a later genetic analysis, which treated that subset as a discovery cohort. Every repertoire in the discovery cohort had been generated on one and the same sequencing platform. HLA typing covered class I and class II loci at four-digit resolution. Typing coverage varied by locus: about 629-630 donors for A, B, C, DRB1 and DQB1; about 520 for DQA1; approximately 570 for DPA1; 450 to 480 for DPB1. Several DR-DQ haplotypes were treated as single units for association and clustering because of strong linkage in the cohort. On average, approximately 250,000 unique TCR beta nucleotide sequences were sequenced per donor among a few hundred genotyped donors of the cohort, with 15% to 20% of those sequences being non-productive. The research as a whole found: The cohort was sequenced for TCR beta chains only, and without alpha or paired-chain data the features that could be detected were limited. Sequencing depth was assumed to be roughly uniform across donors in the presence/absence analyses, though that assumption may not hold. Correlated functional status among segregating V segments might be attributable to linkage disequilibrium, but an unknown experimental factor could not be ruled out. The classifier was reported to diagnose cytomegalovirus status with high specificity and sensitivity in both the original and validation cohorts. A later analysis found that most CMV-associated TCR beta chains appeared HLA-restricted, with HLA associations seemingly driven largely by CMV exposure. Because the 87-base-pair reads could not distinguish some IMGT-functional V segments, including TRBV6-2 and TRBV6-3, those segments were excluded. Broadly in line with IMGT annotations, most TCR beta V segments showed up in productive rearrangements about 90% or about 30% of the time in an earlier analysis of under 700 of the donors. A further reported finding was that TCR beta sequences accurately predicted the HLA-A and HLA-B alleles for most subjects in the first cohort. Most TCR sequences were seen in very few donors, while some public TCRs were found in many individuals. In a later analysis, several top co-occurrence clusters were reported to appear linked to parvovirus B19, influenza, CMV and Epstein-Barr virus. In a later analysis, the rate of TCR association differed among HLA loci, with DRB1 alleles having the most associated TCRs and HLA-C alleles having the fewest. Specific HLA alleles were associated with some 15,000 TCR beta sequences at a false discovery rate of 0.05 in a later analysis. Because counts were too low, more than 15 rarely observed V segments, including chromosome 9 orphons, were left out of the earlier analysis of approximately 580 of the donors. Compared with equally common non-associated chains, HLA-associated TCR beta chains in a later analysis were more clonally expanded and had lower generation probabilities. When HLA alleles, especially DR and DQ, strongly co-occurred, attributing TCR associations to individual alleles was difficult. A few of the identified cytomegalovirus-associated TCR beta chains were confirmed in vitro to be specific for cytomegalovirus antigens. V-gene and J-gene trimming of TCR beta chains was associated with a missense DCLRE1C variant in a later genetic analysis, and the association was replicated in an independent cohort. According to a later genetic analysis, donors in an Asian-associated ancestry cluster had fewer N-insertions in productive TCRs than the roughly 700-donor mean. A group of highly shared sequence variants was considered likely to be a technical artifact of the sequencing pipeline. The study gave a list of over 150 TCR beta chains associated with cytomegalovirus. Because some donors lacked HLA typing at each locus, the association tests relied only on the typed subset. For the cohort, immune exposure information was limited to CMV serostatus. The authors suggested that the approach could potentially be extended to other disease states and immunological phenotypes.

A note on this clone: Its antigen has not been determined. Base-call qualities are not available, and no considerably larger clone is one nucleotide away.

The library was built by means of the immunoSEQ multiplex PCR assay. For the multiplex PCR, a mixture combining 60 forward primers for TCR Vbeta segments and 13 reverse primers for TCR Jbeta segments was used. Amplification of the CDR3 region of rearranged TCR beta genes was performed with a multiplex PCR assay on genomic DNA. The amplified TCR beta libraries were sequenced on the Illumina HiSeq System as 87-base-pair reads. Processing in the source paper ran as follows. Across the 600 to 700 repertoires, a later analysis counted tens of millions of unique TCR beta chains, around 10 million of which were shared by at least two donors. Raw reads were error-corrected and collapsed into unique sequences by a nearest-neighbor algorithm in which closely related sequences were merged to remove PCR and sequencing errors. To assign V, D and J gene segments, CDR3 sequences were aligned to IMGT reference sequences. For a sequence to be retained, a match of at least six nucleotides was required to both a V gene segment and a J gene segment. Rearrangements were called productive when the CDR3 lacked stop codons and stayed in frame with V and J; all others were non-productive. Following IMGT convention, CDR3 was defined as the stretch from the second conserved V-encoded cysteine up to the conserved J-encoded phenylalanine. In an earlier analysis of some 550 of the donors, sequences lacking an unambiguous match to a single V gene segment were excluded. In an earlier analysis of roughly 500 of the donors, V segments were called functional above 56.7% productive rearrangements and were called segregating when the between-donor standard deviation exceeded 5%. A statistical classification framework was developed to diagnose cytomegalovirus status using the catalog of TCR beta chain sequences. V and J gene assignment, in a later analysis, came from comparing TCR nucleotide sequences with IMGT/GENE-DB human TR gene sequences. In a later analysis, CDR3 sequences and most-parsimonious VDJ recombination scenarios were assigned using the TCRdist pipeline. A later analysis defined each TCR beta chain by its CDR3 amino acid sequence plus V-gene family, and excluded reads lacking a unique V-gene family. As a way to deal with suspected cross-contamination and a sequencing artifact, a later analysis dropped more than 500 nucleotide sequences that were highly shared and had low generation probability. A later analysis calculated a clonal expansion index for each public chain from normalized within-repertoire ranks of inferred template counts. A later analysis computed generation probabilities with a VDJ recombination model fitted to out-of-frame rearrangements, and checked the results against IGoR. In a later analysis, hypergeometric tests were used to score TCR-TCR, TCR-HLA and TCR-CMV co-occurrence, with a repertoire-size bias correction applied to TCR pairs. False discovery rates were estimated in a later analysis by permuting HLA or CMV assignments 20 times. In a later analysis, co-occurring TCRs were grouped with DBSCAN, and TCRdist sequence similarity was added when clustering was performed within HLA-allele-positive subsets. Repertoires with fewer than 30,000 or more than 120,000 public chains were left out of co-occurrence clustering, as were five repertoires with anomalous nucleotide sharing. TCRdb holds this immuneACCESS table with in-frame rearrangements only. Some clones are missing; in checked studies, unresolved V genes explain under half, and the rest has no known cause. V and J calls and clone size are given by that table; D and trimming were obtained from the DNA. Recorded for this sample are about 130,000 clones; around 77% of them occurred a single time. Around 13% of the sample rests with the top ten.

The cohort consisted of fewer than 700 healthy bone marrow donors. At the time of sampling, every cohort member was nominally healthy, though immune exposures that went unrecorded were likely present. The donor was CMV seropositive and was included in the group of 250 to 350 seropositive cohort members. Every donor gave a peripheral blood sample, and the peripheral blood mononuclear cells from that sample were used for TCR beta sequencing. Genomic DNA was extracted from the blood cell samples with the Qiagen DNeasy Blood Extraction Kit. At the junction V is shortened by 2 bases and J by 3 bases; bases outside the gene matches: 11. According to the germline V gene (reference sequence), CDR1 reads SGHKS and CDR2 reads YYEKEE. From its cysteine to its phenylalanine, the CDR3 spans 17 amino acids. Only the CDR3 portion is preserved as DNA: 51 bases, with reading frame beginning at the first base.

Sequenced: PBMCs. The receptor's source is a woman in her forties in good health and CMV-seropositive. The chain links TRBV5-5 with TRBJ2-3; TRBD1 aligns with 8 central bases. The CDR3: CASSLRTGGGSTDTQYF. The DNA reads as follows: TGTGCCAGCAGCTTAAGAACAGGGGGAGGCTCTACAGATACGCAGTATTTT.